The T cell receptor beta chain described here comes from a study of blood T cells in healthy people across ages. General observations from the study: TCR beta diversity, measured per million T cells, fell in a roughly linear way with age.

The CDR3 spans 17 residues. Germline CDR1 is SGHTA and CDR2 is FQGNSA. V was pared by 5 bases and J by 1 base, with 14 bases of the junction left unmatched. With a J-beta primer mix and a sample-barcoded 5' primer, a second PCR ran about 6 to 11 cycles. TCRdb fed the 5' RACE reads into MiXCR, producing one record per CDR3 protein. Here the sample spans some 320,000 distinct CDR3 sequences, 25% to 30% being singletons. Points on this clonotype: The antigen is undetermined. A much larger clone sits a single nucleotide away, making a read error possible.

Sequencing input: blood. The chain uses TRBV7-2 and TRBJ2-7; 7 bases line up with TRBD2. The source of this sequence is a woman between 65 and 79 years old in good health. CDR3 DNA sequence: TGTGCCAGCAGCGCCCGGCCGACTAGCTGGGTTTCCTACGAGCAGTACTTC. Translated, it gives CASSARPTSWVSYEQYF. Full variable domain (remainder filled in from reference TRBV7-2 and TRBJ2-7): GAGVSQSPSNKVTEKGKDVELRCDPISGHTALYWYRQSLGQGLEFLIYFQGNSAPDKSGLPSDRFSAERTGGSVSTLTIQRTQQEDSAVYLCASSARPTSWVSYEQYFGPGTRLTVT.